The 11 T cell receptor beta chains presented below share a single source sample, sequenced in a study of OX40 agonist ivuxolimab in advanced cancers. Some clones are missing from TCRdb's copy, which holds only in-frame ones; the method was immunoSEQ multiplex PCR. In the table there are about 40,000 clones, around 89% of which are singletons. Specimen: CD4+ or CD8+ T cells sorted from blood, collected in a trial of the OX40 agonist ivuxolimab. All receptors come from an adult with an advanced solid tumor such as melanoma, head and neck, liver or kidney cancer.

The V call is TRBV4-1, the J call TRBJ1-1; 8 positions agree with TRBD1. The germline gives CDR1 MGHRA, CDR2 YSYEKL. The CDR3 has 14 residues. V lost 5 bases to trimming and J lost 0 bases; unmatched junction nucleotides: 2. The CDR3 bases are TGCGCCAGCAGCTTGGACAGGGTGAACACTGAAGCTTTCTTT. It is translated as CASSLDRVNTEAFF.

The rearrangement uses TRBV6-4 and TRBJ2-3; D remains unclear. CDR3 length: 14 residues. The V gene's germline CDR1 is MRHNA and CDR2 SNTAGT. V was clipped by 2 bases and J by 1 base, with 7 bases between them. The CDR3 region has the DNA TGTGCCAGCAGTGACCTGGCGGGCACAGATACGCAGTATTTT. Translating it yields CASSDLAGTDTQYF.

The CDR3 sequence is CASSIPFGGTEAFF. The CDR3 DNA reads TGTGCCAGTAGTATTCCCTTTGGGGGCACTGAAGCTTTCTTT. The chain links TRBV19 to TRBJ1-1; D is perhaps TRBD1 (5 bases). V lost 3 bases, J lost 4 bases, and 12 bases lay in between. CDR3 size: 14 residues. The germline V gene has CDR1 LNHDA and CDR2 SQIVND (reference sequence). The full variable domain, with the rest looked up from reference TRBV19 and TRBJ1-1, is DGGITQSPKYLFRKEGQNVTLSCEQNLNHDAMYWYRQDPGQGLRLIYYSQIVNDFQKGDIAEGYSVSREKKESFPLTVTSAQKNPTAFYLCASSIPFGGTEAFFGQGTRLTVV.

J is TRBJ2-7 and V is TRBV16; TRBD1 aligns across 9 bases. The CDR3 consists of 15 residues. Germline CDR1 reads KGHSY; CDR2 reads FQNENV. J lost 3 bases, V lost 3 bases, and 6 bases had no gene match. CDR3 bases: TGTGCCAGCAGCCATCCGGGACAGGGCCTCTACGAGCAGTACTTC. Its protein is CASSHPGQGLYEQYF.

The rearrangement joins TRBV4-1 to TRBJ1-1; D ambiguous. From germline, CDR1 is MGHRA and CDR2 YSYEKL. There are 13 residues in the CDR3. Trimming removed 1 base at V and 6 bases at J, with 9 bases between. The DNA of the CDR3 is TGCGCCAGCAGCCAAGGAGGGAGCCCTGAAGCTTTCTTT. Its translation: CASSQGGSPEAFF.

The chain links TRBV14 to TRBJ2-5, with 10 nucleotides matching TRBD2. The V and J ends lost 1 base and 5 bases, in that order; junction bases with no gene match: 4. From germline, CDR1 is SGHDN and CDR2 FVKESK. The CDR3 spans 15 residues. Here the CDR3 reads CASSQGLAGRETQYF. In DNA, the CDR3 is TGTGCCAGCAGCCAAGGACTAGCGGGTAGGGAGACCCAGTACTTC.

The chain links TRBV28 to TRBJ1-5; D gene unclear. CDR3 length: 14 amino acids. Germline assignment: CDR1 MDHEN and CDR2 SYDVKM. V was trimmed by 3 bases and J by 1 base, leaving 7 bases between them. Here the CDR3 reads CASSLEGSNQPQHF. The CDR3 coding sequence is TGTGCCAGCAGTTTGGAGGGCAGCAATCAGCCCCAGCATTTT.

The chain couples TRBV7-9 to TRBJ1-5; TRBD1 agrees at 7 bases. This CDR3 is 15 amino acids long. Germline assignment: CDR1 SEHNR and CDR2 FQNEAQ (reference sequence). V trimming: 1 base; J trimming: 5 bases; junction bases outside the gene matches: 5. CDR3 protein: CASSLGDRDDQPQHF. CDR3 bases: TGTGCCAGCAGCTTAGGAGACAGGGACGATCAGCCCCAGCATTTT.

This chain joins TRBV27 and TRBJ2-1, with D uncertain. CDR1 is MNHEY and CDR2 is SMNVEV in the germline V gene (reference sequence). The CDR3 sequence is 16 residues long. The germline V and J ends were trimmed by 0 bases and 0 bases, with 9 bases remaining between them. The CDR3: CASSLSFWDSYNEQFF. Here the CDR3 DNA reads TGTGCCAGCAGTTTATCGTTTTGGGACTCCTACAATGAGCAGTTCTTC.

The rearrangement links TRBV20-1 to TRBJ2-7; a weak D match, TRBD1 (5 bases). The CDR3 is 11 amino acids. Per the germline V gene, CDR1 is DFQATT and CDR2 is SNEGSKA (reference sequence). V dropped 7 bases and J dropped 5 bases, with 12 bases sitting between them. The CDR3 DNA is TGCAGTGTAGCAGGGCGGAACGAGCAGTACTTC. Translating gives CSVAGRNEQYF.

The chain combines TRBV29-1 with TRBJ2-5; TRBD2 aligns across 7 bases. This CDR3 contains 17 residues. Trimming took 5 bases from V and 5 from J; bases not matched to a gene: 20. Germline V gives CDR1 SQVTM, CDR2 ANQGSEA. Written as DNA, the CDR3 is TGCAGCGTTAGTCTTGGCCTAGCGGAGACCGTGGGGGAGACCCAGTACTTC. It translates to CSVSLGLAETVGETQYF.